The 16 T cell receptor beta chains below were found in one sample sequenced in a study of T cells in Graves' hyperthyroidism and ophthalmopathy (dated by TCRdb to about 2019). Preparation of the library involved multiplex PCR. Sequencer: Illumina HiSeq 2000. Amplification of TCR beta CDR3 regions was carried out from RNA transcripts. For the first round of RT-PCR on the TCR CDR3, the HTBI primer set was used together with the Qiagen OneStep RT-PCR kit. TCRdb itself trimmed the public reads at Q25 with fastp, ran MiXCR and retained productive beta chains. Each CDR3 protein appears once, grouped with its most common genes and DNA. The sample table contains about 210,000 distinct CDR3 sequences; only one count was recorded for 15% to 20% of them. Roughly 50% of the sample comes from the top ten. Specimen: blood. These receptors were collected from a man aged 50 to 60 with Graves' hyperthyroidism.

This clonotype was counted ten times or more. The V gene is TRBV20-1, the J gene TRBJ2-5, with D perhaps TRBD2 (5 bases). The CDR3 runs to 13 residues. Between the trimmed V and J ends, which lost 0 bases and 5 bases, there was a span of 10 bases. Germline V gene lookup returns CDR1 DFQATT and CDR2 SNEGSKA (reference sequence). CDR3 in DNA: TGCAGTGCTAGAGAATATCTAGCTGAGACCCAGTACTTC. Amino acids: CSAREYLAETQYF.

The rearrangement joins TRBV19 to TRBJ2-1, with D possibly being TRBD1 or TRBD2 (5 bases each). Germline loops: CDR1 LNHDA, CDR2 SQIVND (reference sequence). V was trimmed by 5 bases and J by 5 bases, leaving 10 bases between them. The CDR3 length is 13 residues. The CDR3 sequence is CASSFGADNEQFF. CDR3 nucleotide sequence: TGTGCCAGTAGTTTCGGGGCGGACAATGAGCAGTTCTTC.

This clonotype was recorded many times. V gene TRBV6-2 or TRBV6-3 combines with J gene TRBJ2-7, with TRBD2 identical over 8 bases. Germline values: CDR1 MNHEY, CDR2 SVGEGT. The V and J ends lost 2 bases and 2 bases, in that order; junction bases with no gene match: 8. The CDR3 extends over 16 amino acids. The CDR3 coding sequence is TGTGCCAGCAGTTACGGCGGGACTAGAGGTCCCTACGAGCAGTACTTC. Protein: CASSYGGTRGPYEQYF.

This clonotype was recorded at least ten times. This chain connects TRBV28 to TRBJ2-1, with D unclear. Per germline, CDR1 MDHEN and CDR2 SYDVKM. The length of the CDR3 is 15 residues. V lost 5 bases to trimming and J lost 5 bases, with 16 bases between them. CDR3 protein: CASSQDAPLDNEQFF. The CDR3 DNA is TGTGCCAGCAGTCAGGACGCTCCGTTGGACAATGAGCAGTTCTTC.

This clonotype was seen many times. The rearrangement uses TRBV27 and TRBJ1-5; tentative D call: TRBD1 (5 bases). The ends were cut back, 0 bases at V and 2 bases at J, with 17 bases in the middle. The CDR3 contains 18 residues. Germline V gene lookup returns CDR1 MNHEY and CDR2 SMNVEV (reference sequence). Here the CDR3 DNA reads TGTGCCAGCAGTTTATCGGGGGGGGTATGGGGCGGCAATCAGCCCCAGCATTTT. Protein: CASSLSGGVWGGNQPQHF.

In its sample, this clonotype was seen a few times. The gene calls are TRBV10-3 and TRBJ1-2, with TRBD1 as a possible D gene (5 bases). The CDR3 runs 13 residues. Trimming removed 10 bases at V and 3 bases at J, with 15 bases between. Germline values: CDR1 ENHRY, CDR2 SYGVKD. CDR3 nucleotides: TGTGCCACCGGGTTCGGGGGTGACTATGGCTACACCTTC. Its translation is CATGFGGDYGYTF.

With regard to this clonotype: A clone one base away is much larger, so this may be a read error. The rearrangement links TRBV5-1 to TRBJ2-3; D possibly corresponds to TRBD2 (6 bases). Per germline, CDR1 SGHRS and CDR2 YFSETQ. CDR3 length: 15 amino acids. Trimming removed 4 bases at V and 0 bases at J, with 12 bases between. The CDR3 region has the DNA TGCGCCAGCAGCCGCGGCGGGGAGAGCACAGATACGCAGTATTTT. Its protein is CASSRGGESTDTQYF.

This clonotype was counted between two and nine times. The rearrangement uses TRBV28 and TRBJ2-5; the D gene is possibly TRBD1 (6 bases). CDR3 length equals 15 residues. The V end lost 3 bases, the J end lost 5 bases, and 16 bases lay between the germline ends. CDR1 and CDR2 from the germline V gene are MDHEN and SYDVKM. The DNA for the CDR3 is TGTGCCAGCAGTTTTCTCCCAGGGGCACGGGAGACCCAGTACTTC. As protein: CASSFLPGARETQYF.

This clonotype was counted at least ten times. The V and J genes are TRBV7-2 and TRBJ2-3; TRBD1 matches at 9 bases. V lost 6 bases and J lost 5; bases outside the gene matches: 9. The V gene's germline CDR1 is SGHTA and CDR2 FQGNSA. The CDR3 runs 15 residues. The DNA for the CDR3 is TGTGCCAGCAGTCTTCAAACAGGGGGCGGAGATACGCAGTATTTT. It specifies CASSLQTGGGDTQYF.

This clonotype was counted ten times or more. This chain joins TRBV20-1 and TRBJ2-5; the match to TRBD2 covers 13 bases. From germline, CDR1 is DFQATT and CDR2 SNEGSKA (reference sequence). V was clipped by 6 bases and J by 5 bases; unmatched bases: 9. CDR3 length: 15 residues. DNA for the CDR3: TGCAGTGCCCCTCGACTAGCGGGAGGAGGGGAGACCCAGTACTTC. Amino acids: CSAPRLAGGGETQYF.

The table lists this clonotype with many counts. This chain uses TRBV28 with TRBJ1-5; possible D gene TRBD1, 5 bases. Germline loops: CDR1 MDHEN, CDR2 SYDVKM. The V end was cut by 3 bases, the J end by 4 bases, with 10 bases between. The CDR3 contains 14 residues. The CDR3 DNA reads TGTGCCAGCAGTTTTGACAGCGAGAATCAGCCCCAGCATTTT. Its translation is CASSFDSENQPQHF.

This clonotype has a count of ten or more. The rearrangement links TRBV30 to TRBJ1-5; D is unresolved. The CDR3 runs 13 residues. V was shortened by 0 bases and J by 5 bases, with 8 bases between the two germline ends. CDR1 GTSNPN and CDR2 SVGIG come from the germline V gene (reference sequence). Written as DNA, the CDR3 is TGTGCCTGGAGTGTAGGAAGGGATCAGCCCCAGCATTTT. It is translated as CAWSVGRDQPQHF. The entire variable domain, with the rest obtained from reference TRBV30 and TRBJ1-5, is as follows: SQTIHQWPATLVQPVGSPLSLECTVEGTSNPNLYWYRQAAGRGLQLLFYSVGIGQISSEVPQNLSASRPQDRQFILSSKKLLLSDSGFYLCAWSVGRDQPQHFGDGTRLSIL.

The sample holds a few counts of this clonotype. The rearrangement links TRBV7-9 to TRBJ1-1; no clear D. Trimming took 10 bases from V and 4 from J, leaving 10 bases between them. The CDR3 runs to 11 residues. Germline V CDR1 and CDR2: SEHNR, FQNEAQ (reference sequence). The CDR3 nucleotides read TGTGCCACCGGGAGTGGCACTGAAGCTTTCTTT. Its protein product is CATGSGTEAFF.

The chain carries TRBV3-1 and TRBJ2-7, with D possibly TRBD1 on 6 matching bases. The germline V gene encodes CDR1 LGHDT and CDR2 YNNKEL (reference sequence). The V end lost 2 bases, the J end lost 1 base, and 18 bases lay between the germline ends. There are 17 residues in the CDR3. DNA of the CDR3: TGTGCCAGCAGCCAAATAATTGGAAGGGGGAGATCCTACGAGCAGTACTTC. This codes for CASSQIIGRGRSYEQYF.

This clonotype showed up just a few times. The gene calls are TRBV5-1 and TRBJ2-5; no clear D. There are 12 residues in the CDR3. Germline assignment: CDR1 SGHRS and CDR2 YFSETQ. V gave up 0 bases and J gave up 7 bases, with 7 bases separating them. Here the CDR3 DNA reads TGCGCCAGCAGCTTGGAAGGTGGGACCCAGTACTTC. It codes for CASSLEGGTQYF.

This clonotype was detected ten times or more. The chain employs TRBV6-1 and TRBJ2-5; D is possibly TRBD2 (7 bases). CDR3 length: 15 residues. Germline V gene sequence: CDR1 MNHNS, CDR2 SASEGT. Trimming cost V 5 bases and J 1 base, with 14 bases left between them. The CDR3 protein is CASSRRGGGQETQYF. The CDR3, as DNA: TGTGCCAGCAGTCGCAGGGGCGGGGGCCAAGAGACCCAGTACTTC.